These 32 T cell receptor beta chains share one sample of origin, sequenced in a study of T cells after yellow fever vaccination. TCRdb analysed the 5' RACE reads with MiXCR anew, one entry per CDR3 protein. Among 320,000 or so distinct CDR3 sequences listed, roughly 8.4% were seen once. The material was PBMCs, obtained about 49 days after the first yellow fever vaccination. Receptors were obtained from a man aged 18 to 29 who received the YFV17D yellow fever vaccine.

This clonotype appeared a few times. The chain recombines TRBV18 with TRBJ2-3; D uncertain. There are 13 residues in the CDR3. V lost 3 bases and J lost 2, with 6 bases in between. Germline CDR1 is KGHSH and CDR2 is LQKENI. The CDR3 loop reads CASSPAATDTQYF. Written as DNA, the CDR3 is TGTGCCAGCTCACCGGCGGCCACAGATACGCAGTATTTT.

The table lists this clonotype with many counts. The chain combines TRBV3-1 with TRBJ2-3, with D possibly matching TRBD2 (6 bases). Trimming took 0 bases from V and 2 from J, leaving 15 bases between them. CDR3 length: 17 amino acids. Germline V CDR1 and CDR2: LGHDT, YNNKEL (reference sequence). CDR3 loop: CASSQDGTSRVTDTQYF. CDR3 DNA: TGTGCCAGCAGCCAAGATGGAACTAGCAGGGTCACAGATACGCAGTATTTT.

The chain has TRBV30 and TRBJ1-5, with D unresolved. CDR3 length: 13 amino acids. CDR1 is GTSNPN and CDR2 is SVGIG in the germline V gene (reference sequence). The V end was cut by 4 bases, the J end by 2 bases, with 9 bases between. CDR3 sequence (DNA): TGTGCCTGGACCCAAGGTGGCAATCAGCCCCAGCATTTT. It yields the protein CAWTQGGNQPQHF.

The chain is built from TRBV2 and TRBJ1-1; D is perhaps TRBD1 (5 bases). V lost 1 base to trimming and J lost 6 bases, with 12 bases between them. There are 14 residues in the CDR3. Germline CDR1 SNHLY, CDR2 FYNNEI. The CDR3 sequence is CASSEEFRESEAFF. DNA of the CDR3: TGTGCCAGCAGTGAAGAGTTCAGGGAATCTGAAGCTTTCTTT.

This sequence joins TRBV18 and TRBJ2-7, with D unresolved. CDR3 length: 12 residues. V dropped 4 bases and J dropped 3 bases, with 7 bases sitting between them. CDR1 KGHSH and CDR2 LQKENI come from the germline V gene. CDR3 in DNA: TGTGCCAGCTCACAGGCTAACTACGAGCAGTACTTC. Its protein is CASSQANYEQYF.

This clonotype was seen more than once but under ten times. CDR3: CASSQDDRPEETQYF. CDR3 in DNA: TGCGCCAGCAGCCAAGATGACAGACCTGAAGAGACCCAGTACTTC. The chain joins TRBV4-1 to TRBJ2-5; D is perhaps TRBD1 (5 bases). Germline V gene data show CDR1 as MGHRA and CDR2 as YSYEKL. The germline V and J ends were trimmed by 0 bases and 3 bases, with 11 bases remaining between them. The CDR3 has 15 residues.

This chain uses TRBV12-3 or TRBV12-4 with TRBJ1-1, with a weak D call TRBD1 (5 bases). The CDR3 extends over 15 amino acids. Trimming shortened V by 6 bases and J by 0 bases, and 14 bases separated the two germline ends. CDR3 nucleotides: TGTGCCAGCAGGCCCCGGGACTCTCTGAACACTGAAGCTTTCTTT. It translates to CASRPRDSLNTEAFF.

This clonotype appeared a few times. V is TRBV5-1 and J is TRBJ2-1, with TRBD2 matching 16 bases. With V trimmed by 4 bases and J by 7 bases, 8 bases remained unmatched. Germline assignment: CDR1 SGHRS and CDR2 YFSETQ. The CDR3 has 17 residues. CDR3 sequence (DNA): TGCGCCAGCAGCACCGGGACTAGCGGGGGGGCATCGAATGAGCAGTTCTTC. It is translated as CASSTGTSGGASNEQFF.

This clonotype showed up just a few times. Here the CDR3 reads CASGGSGPNYEQYV. CDR3 DNA: TGTGCCAGTGGAGGATCCGGGCCAAATTACGAGCAGTACGTC. The V gene is TRBV6-2 or TRBV6-3, the J gene TRBJ2-7; D is perhaps TRBD2 (5 bases). The CDR3 has 14 residues. The V and J ends lost 9 bases and 4 bases respectively, with 19 bases between them. Germline CDR1 MNHEY, CDR2 SVGEGT.

This clonotype was found a few times. V gene TRBV6-5 combines with J gene TRBJ1-5, with TRBD1 identical over 7 bases. The V gene end was trimmed by 4 bases and the J gene end by 4 bases; junction bases not matched to a gene: 7. The CDR3 consists of 15 residues. Germline lookup yields CDR1 MNHEY and CDR2 SVGAGI. CDR3 bases: TGTGCCAGCAGTTCCGGACAGGCCGGTAATCAGCCCCAGCATTTT. Its protein is CASSSGQAGNQPQHF.

The chain joins TRBV6-5 to TRBJ1-1; D is perhaps TRBD1 (5 bases). Germline CDR1 MNHEY, CDR2 SVGAGI. V was clipped by 0 bases and J by 3 bases, with 11 bases between them. The CDR3 covers 15 residues. CDR3 in amino acids: CASSYSGGGDTEAFF. CDR3 in DNA: TGTGCCAGCAGTTACTCGGGTGGAGGGGACACTGAAGCTTTCTTT.

This clonotype was counted only a few times. This chain joins TRBV24-1 and TRBJ2-2; 11 bases are a match to TRBD1. Germline V CDR1 and CDR2: KGHDR, SFDVKD. The CDR3 has 15 residues. With 9 bases clipped from V and 1 base from J, the junction kept 3 bases outside the gene matches. The CDR3 sequence is CATEGQGGNTGELFF. CDR3 DNA sequence: TGTGCCACCGAGGGACAGGGGGGGAACACCGGGGAGCTGTTTTTT.

This chain uses TRBV20-1 with TRBJ1-3, with TRBD1 matching over 10 bases. The V gene end was trimmed by 6 bases and the J gene end by 7 bases; junction bases not matched to a gene: 3. Germline V gene sequence: CDR1 DFQATT, CDR2 SNEGSKA (reference sequence). The CDR3 runs to 12 residues. The CDR3 spells CSALDRGNTIYF. CDR3 DNA: TGCAGTGCCCTGGACAGGGGGAACACCATATATTTT.

This clonotype has ten or more counts. This chain connects TRBV7-2 to TRBJ1-4, with 8 nucleotides matching TRBD1. The CDR3 is 14 amino acids. J was trimmed by 6 bases and V by 1 base; bases with no gene match: 1. CDR1 SGHTA and CDR2 FQGNSA come from the germline V gene. The CDR3 sequence is CASSLGTGHEKLFF. For the CDR3, the DNA is TGTGCCAGCAGCTTAGGGACAGGGCATGAAAAACTGTTTTTT.

The chain links TRBV7-9 to TRBJ2-7, with 7 bases lining up with TRBD1. The V gene end was trimmed by 5 bases and the J gene end by 4 bases; junction bases not matched to a gene: 2. The CDR3 contains 12 residues. Looked up from germline, CDR1 is SEHNR and CDR2 is FQNEAQ (reference sequence). Here the CDR3 DNA reads TGTGCCAGCAGCACAGGGGATTACGAGCAGTACGTC. This translates into CASSTGDYEQYV.

The rearrangement joins TRBV23-1 to TRBJ2-2, with 7 bases that match TRBD2. TRBV23-1 is designated an ORF whose function remains uncertain. The V gene end was trimmed by 10 bases and the J gene end by 5 bases; junction bases not matched to a gene: 4. This CDR3 contains 12 residues. CDR3 sequence (DNA): TGCGCCACCCTAGCGGCGACCGGGGAGCTGTTTTTT. Its translation: CATLAATGELFF.

Many counts were recorded for this clonotype. The rearrangement uses TRBV7-2 and TRBJ2-6; D gene unclear. Germline values: CDR1 SGHTA, CDR2 FQGNSA. This CDR3 contains 13 residues. The CDR3 region has the DNA TGTGGGGCGAGATTCGCTGGGGCCAACGTCCTGACTTTC. This gives the protein CGARFAGANVLTF.

The chain couples TRBV7-9 to TRBJ1-3; D gene unclear. V lost 6 bases, J lost 4 bases, and 7 bases lay in between. The germline gives CDR1 SEHNR, CDR2 FQNEAQ (reference sequence). CDR3 length: 12 residues. Written as DNA, the CDR3 is TGTGCCAGCAGGGTCAGGGGAAACACCATATATTTT. It encodes CASRVRGNTIYF.

This clonotype was seen many times. The rearrangement joins TRBV6-1 to TRBJ2-2; possibly TRBD1 for D (6 bases). V shed 6 bases and J shed 4 bases, with 15 bases lying between them. This CDR3 spans 15 amino acids. Per germline, CDR1 MNHNS and CDR2 SASEGT. The CDR3 is CASSPGVPATGELFF. In DNA form, the CDR3 reads TGTGCCAGCAGCCCAGGGGTTCCGGCCACCGGGGAGCTGTTTTTT.

The chain recombines TRBV3-1 with TRBJ1-2; D is undetermined. Looked up from germline, CDR1 is LGHDT and CDR2 is YNNKEL (reference sequence). The CDR3 length is 13 residues. Trimming pared 0 bases from V and 3 bases from J, leaving 5 bases between. The CDR3 sequence is CASSQDGYYGYTF. The CDR3 bases are TGTGCCAGCAGCCAAGATGGATACTATGGCTACACCTTC.

This clonotype was detected many times. The chain is built from TRBV7-2 and TRBJ2-5; no definite D call. Trimming stripped 5 bases from V and 4 bases from J, with 8 bases between. Germline loops: CDR1 SGHTA, CDR2 FQGNSA. The CDR3 has 12 residues. The CDR3 reads CASSNRLETQYF. The CDR3 DNA follows: TGTGCCAGCAGCAACAGACTAGAGACCCAGTACTTC.

This clonotype occurred many times. J is TRBJ1-2 and V is TRBV12-3 or TRBV12-4; TRBD1 is a possible D gene (5 bases). V was cut by 2 bases and J by 4 bases, with 8 bases left in between. This CDR3 is 13 amino acids long. For the CDR3, the DNA is TGTGCCAGCAGTTTACTGGGGACCTATGGCTACACCTTC. Protein product: CASSLLGTYGYTF.

V usage is TRBV11-2 and J usage is TRBJ2-2; the D is unclear. Trimming cost V 1 base and J 2 bases, with 17 bases left between them. Germline V gene lookup returns CDR1 SGHAT and CDR2 FQNNGV. This CDR3 spans 18 amino acids. In DNA form, the CDR3 reads TGTGCCAGCAGCTTAGGAATGTTTGGTGGGCCAAACACCGGGGAGCTGTTTTTT. Translating it yields CASSLGMFGGPNTGELFF.

This clonotype appeared a few times. The rearrangement links TRBV11-2 to TRBJ2-3; 8 bases line up with TRBD1. This CDR3 contains 19 residues. Germline trimming cut 5 bases from V and 6 bases from J; bases unmatched to any gene: 22. Germline V CDR1 and CDR2: SGHAT, FQNNGV. CDR3 in DNA: TGTGCCAGCAGCCTTGGGGACCGCAGGGGGCGAGGAGGGGTGGATACGCAGTATTTT. Its translation is CASSLGDRRGRGGVDTQYF.

This clonotype has just a few counts. The V gene is TRBV5-1, the J gene TRBJ1-2; D may be TRBD1 (6 bases). This CDR3 is 14 amino acids long. The germline V and J ends were trimmed by 5 bases and 4 bases, with 15 bases remaining between them. CDR1 is SGHRS, CDR2 YFSETQ, per germline. The DNA of the CDR3 is TGCGCCAGCAGTCCCGGGGGGCAGGTCTATGGCTACACCTTC. Protein: CASSPGGQVYGYTF.

In its sample, this clonotype was seen a few times. The V call is TRBV15, the J call TRBJ2-7; TRBD2 is a possible D gene (6 bases). V was trimmed by 0 bases and J by 2 bases, leaving 20 bases between them. The germline V gene has CDR1 LNHNV and CDR2 YYDKDF (reference sequence). The CDR3 spans 18 residues. The chain's CDR3 is CATSRDRRGNEPPYEQYF. The CDR3 DNA follows: TGTGCCACCAGCAGAGATCGCCGGGGGAACGAACCTCCCTACGAGCAGTACTTC.

This rearrangement joins TRBV7-2 to TRBJ2-5, with D perhaps matching TRBD1 (6 bases). CDR3 length: 15 residues. V was clipped by 3 bases and J by 5 bases, with 16 bases between them. Per germline, CDR1 SGHTA and CDR2 FQGNSA. The CDR3 DNA reads as TGTGCCAGCAGCTTGGCCAGGGGTAGTACGGAGACCCAGTACTTC. Encoded protein: CASSLARGSTETQYF.

As DNA, the CDR3 is TGTGCCAGCAGCTTACCATTGCGACTAGCGGGGGGGCCCGTGAGATCGGACGAGCAGTACTTC. It yields the protein CASSLPLRLAGGPVRSDEQYF. The chain uses TRBV11-3 and TRBJ2-7, with 14 bases lining up with TRBD2. CDR3 size: 21 residues. Trimming at V came to 2 bases and at J to 5 bases, leaving 20 bases not matched to a gene. Germline CDR1 SGHNT, CDR2 YENEEA.

In its sample, this clonotype was seen a few times. As DNA, the CDR3 is TGTGCCAGTAGGGCCGGGACAGAATTTTTCGGCTACACCTTC. Its translation: CASRAGTEFFGYTF. The J gene is TRBJ1-2, the V gene TRBV19, with 7 nucleotides matching TRBD1. Trimming removed 6 bases from V and 8 bases from J; junction bases left unmatched: 12. Germline-derived CDR1 and CDR2 are LNHDA and SQIVND (reference sequence). The CDR3 contains 14 residues.

A few counts support this clonotype. The chain links TRBV10-3 to TRBJ2-6, with D tentatively TRBD2 (6 bases). The CDR3 contains 18 residues. V lost 2 bases and J lost 2, with 16 bases in between. Germline lookup yields CDR1 ENHRY and CDR2 SYGVKD. CDR3 protein: CAISESGGELTGANVLTF. The CDR3 coding sequence is TGTGCCATCAGTGAGAGCGGAGGGGAGCTAACTGGGGCCAACGTCCTGACTTTC.

The chain employs TRBV7-8 and TRBJ1-5; unclear D gene. V was cut by 1 base and J by 5 bases, with 6 bases left in between. The CDR3 sequence is 13 residues long. Germline V gives CDR1 SGHVS, CDR2 FQNEAQ. This chain's CDR3 is CASSLGPDQPQHF. The CDR3 coding sequence is TGTGCCAGCAGCTTAGGTCCCGATCAGCCCCAGCATTTT. The complete variable domain, with remaining parts taken from reference TRBV7-8 and TRBJ1-5, reads GAGVSQSPRYKVAKRGQDVALRCDPISGHVSLFWYQQALGQGPEFLTYFQNEAQLDKSGLPSDRFFAERPEGSVSTLKIQRTQQEDSAVYLCASSLGPDQPQHFGDGTRLSIL.

In its sample, this clonotype was seen many times. The V call is TRBV12-3 or TRBV12-4, the J call TRBJ2-5; no firm D call. CDR3 length: 13 residues. V lost 2 bases and J lost 3, with 7 bases in between. The CDR3 coding sequence is TGTGCCAGCAGTTTATGGGCAGAAGAGACCCAGTACTTC. This codes for CASSLWAEETQYF.